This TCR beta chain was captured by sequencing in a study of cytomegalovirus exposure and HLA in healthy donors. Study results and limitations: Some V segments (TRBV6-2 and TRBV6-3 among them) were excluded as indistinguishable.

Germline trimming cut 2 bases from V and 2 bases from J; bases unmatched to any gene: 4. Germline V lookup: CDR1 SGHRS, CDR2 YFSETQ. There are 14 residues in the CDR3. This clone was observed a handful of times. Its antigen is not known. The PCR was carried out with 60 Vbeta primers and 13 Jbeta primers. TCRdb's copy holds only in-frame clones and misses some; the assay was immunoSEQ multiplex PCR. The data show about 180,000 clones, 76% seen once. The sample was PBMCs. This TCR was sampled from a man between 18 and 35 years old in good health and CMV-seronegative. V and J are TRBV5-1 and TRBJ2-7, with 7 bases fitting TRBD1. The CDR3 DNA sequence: TGCGCCAGCAGCTTTGGGACAGAGACCTACGAGCAGTACTTC. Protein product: CASSFGTETYEQYF. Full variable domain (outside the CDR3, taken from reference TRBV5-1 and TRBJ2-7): KAGVTQTPRYLIKTRGQQVTLSCSPISGHRSVSWYQQTPGQGLQFLFEYFSETQRNKGNFPGRFSGRQFSNSRSEMNVSTLELGDSALYLCASSFGTETYEQYFGPGTRLTVT.